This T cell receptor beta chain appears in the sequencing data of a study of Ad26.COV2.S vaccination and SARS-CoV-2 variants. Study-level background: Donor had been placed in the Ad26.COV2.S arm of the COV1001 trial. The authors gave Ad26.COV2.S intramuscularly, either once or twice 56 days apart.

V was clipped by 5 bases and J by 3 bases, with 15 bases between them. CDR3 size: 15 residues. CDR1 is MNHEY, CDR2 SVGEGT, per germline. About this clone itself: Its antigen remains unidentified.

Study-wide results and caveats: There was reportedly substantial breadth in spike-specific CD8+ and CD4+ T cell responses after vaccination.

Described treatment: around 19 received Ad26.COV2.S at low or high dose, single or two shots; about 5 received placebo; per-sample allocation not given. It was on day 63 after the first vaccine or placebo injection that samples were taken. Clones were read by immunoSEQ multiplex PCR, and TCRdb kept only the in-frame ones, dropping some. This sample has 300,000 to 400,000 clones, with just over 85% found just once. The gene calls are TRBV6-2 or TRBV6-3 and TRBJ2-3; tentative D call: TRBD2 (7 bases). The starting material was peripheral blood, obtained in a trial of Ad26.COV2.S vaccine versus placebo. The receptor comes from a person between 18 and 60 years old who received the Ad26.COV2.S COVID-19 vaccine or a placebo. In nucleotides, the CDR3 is TGTGCCAGCAGTCAAGGGAGGGGGATTACAGATACGCAGTATTTT. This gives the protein CASSQGRGITDTQYF.